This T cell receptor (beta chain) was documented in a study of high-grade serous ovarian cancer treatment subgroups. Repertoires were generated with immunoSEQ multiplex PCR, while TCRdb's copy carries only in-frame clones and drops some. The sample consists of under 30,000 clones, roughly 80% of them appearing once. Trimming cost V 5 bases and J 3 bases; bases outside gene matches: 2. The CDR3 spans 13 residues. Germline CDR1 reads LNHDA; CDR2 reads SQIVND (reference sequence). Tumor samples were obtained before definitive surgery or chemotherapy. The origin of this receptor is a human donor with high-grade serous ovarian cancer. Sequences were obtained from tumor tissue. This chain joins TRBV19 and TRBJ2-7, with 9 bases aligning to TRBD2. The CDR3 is CASSLAGSYEQYF. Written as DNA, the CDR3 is TGTGCCAGTAGTCTAGCGGGAAGCTACGAGCAGTACTTC. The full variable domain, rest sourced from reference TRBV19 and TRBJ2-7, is DGGITQSPKYLFRKEGQNVTLSCEQNLNHDAMYWYRQDPGQGLRLIYYSQIVNDFQKGDIAEGYSVSREKKESFPLTVTSAQKNPTAFYLCASSLAGSYEQYFGPGTRLTVT.